This TCR beta chain was recorded in a study of OX40 agonist ivuxolimab in advanced cancers. Produced via immunoSEQ multiplex PCR; TCRdb's table is partial and in-frame only. The sample has around 76,000 clones; around 86% are singletons. Unmatched junction bases numbered 3, after V lost 5 bases and J lost 7 bases. The V gene's germline CDR1 is LNHDA and CDR2 SQIVND (reference sequence). The CDR3 is 13 amino acids. This receptor was obtained from an adult with an advanced solid tumor such as melanoma, head and neck, liver or kidney cancer. The V gene is TRBV19, the J gene TRBJ1-4; the match to TRBD1 covers 8 bases. Material: CD4+ or CD8+ T cells sorted from blood, obtained in a trial of the OX40 agonist ivuxolimab. In DNA, the CDR3 is TGTGCCAGTAGTCCGGACAGGGTTGAAAAACTGTTTTTT. This sequence encodes CASSPDRVEKLFF.